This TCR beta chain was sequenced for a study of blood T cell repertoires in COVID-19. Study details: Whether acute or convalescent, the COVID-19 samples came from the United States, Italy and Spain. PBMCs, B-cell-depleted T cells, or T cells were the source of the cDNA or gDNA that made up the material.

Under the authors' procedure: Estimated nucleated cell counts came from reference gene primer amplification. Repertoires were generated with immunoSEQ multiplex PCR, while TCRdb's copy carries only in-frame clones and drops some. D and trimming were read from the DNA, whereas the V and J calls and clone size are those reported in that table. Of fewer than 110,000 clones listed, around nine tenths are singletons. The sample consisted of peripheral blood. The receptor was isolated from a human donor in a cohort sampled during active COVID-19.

The CDR3 nucleotides read TGTGCCAGCCAGGGACTGAACTATGGCTACACCTTC. Translated, it gives CASQGLNYGYTF. The J gene is TRBJ1-2, the V gene TRBV25-1; D might be TRBD1 (5 bases). The germline V gene has CDR1 MGHDK and CDR2 SYGVNS. V dropped 8 bases and J dropped 2 bases, with 9 bases sitting between them. This CDR3 is built from 12 residues.